One and the same sample provided the 25 T cell receptor beta chains below, sequenced in a study of shared clonotypes between healthy human individuals. Libraries were prepared by immunoSEQ multiplex PCR; TCRdb keeps only in-frame clonotypes and omits some of them. Among millions of clones, over 90% were seen once, and the ten largest hold about 0.39%. Sequenced: naive CD4+ T cells from PBMCs. The subset was: CD45RA+ positively selected. All receptors come from a man aged 18 to 35 in good health. Some clones in this sample may be carry-over from other donors' samples.

The V gene is TRBV19, the J gene TRBJ1-2, with TRBD1 matching over 8 bases. Germline V gives CDR1 LNHDA, CDR2 SQIVND (reference sequence). The CDR3 spans 16 residues. V shed 7 bases and J 5 bases; nucleotides not matched to a gene: 15. CDR3 protein: CASMGTGRQGRYGYTF. The CDR3 nucleotides read TGTGCCAGTATGGGGACAGGCCGCCAAGGAAGGTATGGCTACACCTTC.

The chain recombines TRBV15 with TRBJ1-1, with a possible D match to TRBD1 (5 bases). Germline CDR1 and CDR2: LNHNV and YYDKDF (reference sequence). Between the trimmed V and J ends, which lost 0 bases and 1 base, there was a span of 18 bases. This CDR3 contains 18 residues. CDR3: CATSRDPIIGTGNTEAFF. CDR3 DNA sequence: TGTGCCACCAGCAGAGATCCCATCATAGGGACGGGGAACACTGAAGCTTTCTTT.

This clone is a singleton in its sample. This chain joins TRBV27 and TRBJ1-2; unclear D gene. Germline V lookup: CDR1 MNHEY, CDR2 SMNVEV (reference sequence). This CDR3 is built from 15 residues. The V end was cut by 5 bases, the J end by 6 bases, with 19 bases between. The CDR3 is CASSDIQDEVDGYTF. The DNA of the CDR3 is TGTGCCAGCAGTGACATCCAGGATGAAGTAGATGGCTACACCTTC.

The rearrangement uses TRBV5-6 and TRBJ1-3; D remains unclear. V shed 2 bases and J shed 0 bases, with 12 bases lying between them. This CDR3 has 16 residues. The germline gives CDR1 SGHDT, CDR2 YYEEEE. Here the CDR3 reads CASSFLGRSSGNTIYF. CDR3 sequence (DNA): TGTGCCAGCAGCTTCCTAGGGCGGAGCTCTGGAAACACCATATATTTT.

The J gene is TRBJ1-5, the V gene TRBV28; 7 bases line up with TRBD1. Germline assignment: CDR1 MDHEN and CDR2 SYDVKM. The CDR3 has 13 amino acids. The ends lost 9 bases at V and 4 bases at J; junction bases unmatched: 6. The CDR3 DNA follows: TGTGCCAGTGACAGGGAACGGAATCAGCCCCAGCATTTT. This translates into CASDRERNQPQHF.

The chain is built from TRBV2 and TRBJ2-1; TRBD2 matches 8 bases. CDR1 and CDR2 (germline): SNHLY, FYNNEI. There are 15 residues in the CDR3. The junction had 10 bases not matched to a gene; V was cut back by 5 bases and J by 7 bases. The chain's CDR3 is CASSTSGPLPNEQFF. DNA for the CDR3: TGTGCCAGCAGTACTAGCGGCCCCCTTCCAAATGAGCAGTTCTTC.

The chain uses TRBV5-1 and TRBJ2-2, with TRBD2 identical over 8 bases. Trimming removed 3 bases from V and 3 bases from J; junction bases left unmatched: 4. The germline CDR1 and CDR2 sequences are SGHRS and YFSETQ. CDR3 length: 15 amino acids. CDR3 sequence: CASSWTAGDTGELFF. The CDR3 region has the DNA TGCGCCAGCAGCTGGACAGCGGGAGACACCGGGGAGCTGTTTTTT.

The gene calls are TRBV30 and TRBJ2-7; the D call may be TRBD1 or TRBD2 (6 bases each). The CDR3 length is 13 residues. V lost 2 bases and J lost 0, with 8 bases in between. Per germline, CDR1 GTSNPN and CDR2 SVGIG (reference sequence). For the CDR3, the DNA is TGTGCCTGGAGTAGGGGGGCCTCCTACGAGCAGTACTTC. Residues: CAWSRGASYEQYF.

This clone was detected only a few times. The same CDR3 arises from other DNA sequences in this sample as well. The chain uses TRBV28 and TRBJ1-5; D is unresolved. The CDR3 spans 12 residues. Germline assignment: CDR1 MDHEN and CDR2 SYDVKM. Trimming took 6 bases from V and 1 from J, leaving 4 bases between them. The CDR3 sequence is CASRPSNQPQHF. For the CDR3, the DNA is TGTGCCAGCAGACCCAGCAATCAGCCCCAGCATTTT.

The rearrangement uses TRBV28 and TRBJ2-7, with a weak D call TRBD2 (6 bases). Per germline, CDR1 MDHEN and CDR2 SYDVKM. Between the trimmed V and J ends, which lost 6 bases and 4 bases, there was a span of 19 bases. CDR3 size: 15 residues. CDR3 DNA: TGTGCCAGCAGATTACCTTGGGGTAGCGGATACGAGCAGTACTTC. This sequence encodes CASRLPWGSGYEQYF.

V gene TRBV7-6 combines with J gene TRBJ1-2; D gene uncertain. The germline gives CDR1 SGHVS, CDR2 FNYEAQ. Trimming pared 5 bases from V and 3 bases from J, leaving 16 bases between. This CDR3 spans 15 amino acids. The DNA for the CDR3 is TGTGCCAGCAGCCCCCGACGGGGTGGGGACTATGGCTACACCTTC. Translation: CASSPRRGGDYGYTF.

This chain uses TRBV5-1 with TRBJ1-2; 7 bases are a match to TRBD1. The CDR3 length is 15 residues. Germline assignment: CDR1 SGHRS and CDR2 YFSETQ. V was pared by 0 bases and J by 8 bases, with 10 bases of the junction left unmatched. The CDR3 nucleotides are TGCGCCAGCAGCTTGGCCGACAGGGAGGGAGAAGGCTACACCTTC. Encoded protein: CASSLADREGEGYTF.

The chain carries TRBV4-1 and TRBJ2-7; 11 bases agree with TRBD2. The CDR3 length is 17 residues. V shed 2 bases and J 3 bases; nucleotides not matched to a gene: 9. Germline V lookup: CDR1 MGHRA, CDR2 YSYEKL. The CDR3 is CASSQWGLAGGYYEQYF. The CDR3 region has the DNA TGCGCCAGCAGCCAATGGGGTCTAGCGGGAGGTTACTACGAGCAGTACTTC.

This chain joins TRBV27 and TRBJ1-6; 8 bases are shared with TRBD1. Germline CDR1 MNHEY, CDR2 SMNVEV (reference sequence). Unmatched junction bases numbered 8, after V lost 8 bases and J lost 8 bases. The CDR3 is 14 residues long. CDR3: CASRRTGYYSPLHF. As DNA, the CDR3 is TGTGCCAGCCGCCGGACAGGGTATTATTCACCCCTCCACTTT.

V usage is TRBV10-3 and J usage is TRBJ1-5; D unresolved. This CDR3 contains 13 residues. Germline loops: CDR1 ENHRY, CDR2 SYGVKD. V was trimmed by 4 bases and J by 3 bases, leaving 7 bases between them. Here the CDR3 reads CAISASINQPQHF. CDR3 coding DNA: TGTGCCATCAGTGCCAGTATCAATCAGCCCCAGCATTTT.

This clone showed up just a few times. This chain uses TRBV27 with TRBJ1-5, with 12 bases lining up with TRBD1. The CDR3 has 14 amino acids. Germline CDR1 reads MNHEY; CDR2 reads SMNVEV (reference sequence). The ends lost 5 bases at V and 6 bases at J; junction bases unmatched: 2. The DNA for the CDR3 is TGTGCCAGCAGTCCGGGACAGGGGGCTCAGCCCCAGCATTTT. Translation: CASSPGQGAQPQHF.

This rearrangement joins TRBV28 to TRBJ2-4; unclear D gene. Germline values: CDR1 MDHEN, CDR2 SYDVKM. CDR3 length: 13 amino acids. V lost 6 bases, J lost 8 bases, and 14 bases lay in between. The chain's CDR3 is CASSPPPVDIQYF. CDR3 DNA: TGTGCCAGCAGCCCTCCGCCGGTAGACATTCAGTACTTC.

The V gene is TRBV7-9, the J gene TRBJ2-1, with a tentative D call TRBD1 (6 bases). The CDR3 covers 16 residues. Trimming cost V 1 base and J 6 bases, with 16 bases left between them. The V gene's germline CDR1 is SEHNR and CDR2 FQNEAQ (reference sequence). The chain's CDR3 is CASSLGGTRPGNEQFF. DNA of the CDR3: TGTGCCAGCAGCTTAGGAGGGACACGGCCGGGCAATGAGCAGTTCTTC.

The V and J genes are TRBV5-4 and TRBJ2-3, with 7 bases matching TRBD1. Germline CDR1 is SGHNT and CDR2 is YYREEE (reference sequence). Unmatched junction bases numbered 2, after V lost 0 bases and J lost 1 base. The CDR3 consists of 15 residues. CDR3 bases: TGTGCCAGCAGCTTGGGGGGGACAGGCACAGATACGCAGTATTTT. Residues: CASSLGGTGTDTQYF.

About this clone itself: The same CDR3 arises from other DNA sequences in this sample as well. The genes are TRBV30 and TRBJ1-5; 8 bases line up with TRBD1. Germline loops: CDR1 GTSNPN, CDR2 SVGIG (reference sequence). This CDR3 region has 13 residues. Trimming at V came to 3 bases and at J to 4 bases, leaving 2 bases not matched to a gene. The CDR3: CAWRDRGNQPQHF. The CDR3 coding sequence is TGTGCCTGGAGAGACAGGGGTAATCAGCCCCAGCATTTT.

The rearrangement links TRBV5-1 to TRBJ2-3; D possibly uses TRBD1 or TRBD2 (6 bases each). V lost 6 bases and J lost 3, with 14 bases in between. The CDR3 is 14 residues long. Germline V gene data show CDR1 as SGHRS and CDR2 as YFSETQ. CDR3 amino acids: CASKGGGTTDTQYF. The CDR3 nucleotides read TGCGCCAGCAAGGGTGGCGGGACAACAGATACGCAGTATTTT.

This chain connects TRBV28 to TRBJ1-4; the D gene is possibly TRBD1 (5 bases). Germline V CDR1 and CDR2: MDHEN, SYDVKM. V lost 1 base to trimming and J lost 3 bases, with 15 bases between them. CDR3 size: 17 residues. CDR3 coding DNA: TGTGCCAGCAGTTTATTAAGCCGGGGGGTGGCTAATGAAAAACTGTTTTTT. Protein sequence: CASSLLSRGVANEKLFF.

The V call is TRBV2, the J call TRBJ2-7, with D hard to call. Deletions cut 6 bases from V and 2 bases from J, with 11 bases between. The CDR3 is 13 amino acids. CDR1 and CDR2 from the germline V gene are SNHLY and FYNNEI. The CDR3, as DNA: TGTGCCAGCAGGACCCCGACGACCTACGAGCAGTACTTC. This encodes CASRTPTTYEQYF.

On this clone: An end of the junction does not agree with germline; a read error may underlie this. The rearrangement links TRBV6-1 to TRBJ1-2; 8 positions agree with TRBD1. Germline lookup yields CDR1 MNHNS and CDR2 SASEGT. The CDR3 extends over 13 amino acids. The CDR3 loop is CASGDRGGYGYTF. DNA of the CDR3: TGTGCCAGCGGTGACAGGGGTGGGTATGGCTACACCTTC.

The rearrangement joins TRBV19 to TRBJ1-4; D perhaps matches TRBD1 (6 bases). The CDR3 extends over 14 amino acids. Germline lookup yields CDR1 LNHDA and CDR2 SQIVND (reference sequence). Trimming shortened V by 7 bases and J by 3 bases, and 12 bases separated the two germline ends. The CDR3 region is CASKGGASNEKLFF. CDR3 DNA: TGTGCCAGTAAGGGGGGCGCGTCTAATGAAAAACTGTTTTTT. The full variable domain, in which reference TRBV19 and TRBJ1-4 provide the parts outside the CDR3, is DGGITQSPKYLFRKEGQNVTLSCEQNLNHDAMYWYRQDPGQGLRLIYYSQIVNDFQKGDIAEGYSVSREKKESFPLTVTSAQKNPTAFYLCASKGGASNEKLFFGSGTQLSVL.